The 28 T cell receptor beta chains in this list originate from one sample, sequenced in a study of blood T cell repertoires in COVID-19. Assay: immunoSEQ multiplex PCR; the TCRdb copy retains only in-frame clones and omits some. The sample lists some 70,000 clones, 65% to 80% occurring once. Sequencing was carried out using peripheral blood. Every receptor here comes from a woman in her forties or fifties with acute or convalescent COVID-19.

The chain is built from TRBV20-1 and TRBJ2-7, with D uncertain. Germline loops: CDR1 DFQATT, CDR2 SNEGSKA (reference sequence). The CDR3 is made up of 11 amino acids. Trimming shortened V by 1 base and J by 5 bases, and 6 bases separated the two germline ends. Here the CDR3 DNA reads TGCAGTGCTAGAGGGCCAAACGAGCAGTACTTC. It specifies CSARGPNEQYF.

This clone was seen a single time. The chain couples TRBV19 to TRBJ1-1; 11 positions match TRBD1. The length of the CDR3 is 15 residues. V lost 5 bases and J lost 2; bases outside the gene matches: 4. Germline CDR1 is LNHDA and CDR2 is SQIVND (reference sequence). CDR3 sequence (DNA): TGTGCCAGTAGTGGACAGGGGGCCGGAAACACTGAAGCTTTCTTT. As protein: CASSGQGAGNTEAFF. The whole variable domain, remainder taken from reference TRBV19 and TRBJ1-1, is DGGITQSPKYLFRKEGQNVTLSCEQNLNHDAMYWYRQDPGQGLRLIYYSQIVNDFQKGDIAEGYSVSREKKESFPLTVTSAQKNPTAFYLCASSGQGAGNTEAFFGQGTRLTVV.

This rearrangement joins TRBV2 to TRBJ1-1; perhaps TRBD1 as D (5 bases). Germline V gene sequence: CDR1 SNHLY, CDR2 FYNNEI. This CDR3 region has 13 residues. V lost 3 bases and J 3 bases, leaving 8 bases between the germline ends. The CDR3 region has the DNA TGTGCCAGCAGTGAGGACATGCACACTGAAGCTTTCTTT. Translated, it gives CASSEDMHTEAFF.

A word on this clone: The sample holds other DNA sequences that translate to the same CDR3. The CDR3 spells CASSGTGNSGNTIYF. CDR3 coding DNA: TGTGCCAGCAGCGGGACAGGCAACTCTGGAAACACCATATATTTT. The rearrangement links TRBV9 to TRBJ1-3, with 7 nucleotides matching TRBD1. V was clipped by 3 bases and J by 0 bases; unmatched bases: 3. This CDR3 region has 15 residues. Germline V gives CDR1 SGDLS, CDR2 YYNGEE. Based on the CDR3 plus reference TRBV9 and TRBJ1-3, the full variable domain is DSGVTQTPKHLITATGQRVTLRCSPRSGDLSVYWYQQSLDQGLQFLIQYYNGEERAKGNILERFSAQQFPDLHSELNLSSLELGDSALYFCASSGTGNSGNTIYFGEGSWLTVV.

The chain joins TRBV15 to TRBJ1-2, with a tentative D call TRBD1 (6 bases). V gave up 0 bases and J gave up 4 bases, with 15 bases separating them. This CDR3 region has 16 residues. Germline loops: CDR1 LNHNV, CDR2 YYDKDF (reference sequence). The CDR3 region has the DNA TGTGCCACCAGCAGAGATCACAGGGTAGTTACCTATGGCTACACCTTC. Amino acids: CATSRDHRVVTYGYTF.

The chain is built from TRBV2 and TRBJ1-1, with D hard to call. The V end lost 4 bases, the J end lost 3 bases, and 9 bases lay between the germline ends. Germline loops: CDR1 SNHLY, CDR2 FYNNEI. This CDR3 region has 13 residues. CDR3 sequence reads: CASSGEGYTEAFF. CDR3 sequence (DNA): TGTGCCAGCAGTGGTGAGGGATACACTGAAGCTTTCTTT.

This chain joins TRBV28 and TRBJ2-7, with unresolved D. The ends were cut back, 6 bases at V and 3 bases at J, with 12 bases in the middle. This CDR3 has 13 residues. The germline gives CDR1 MDHEN, CDR2 SYDVKM. CDR3 sequence reads: CASRQLPHYEQYF. DNA for the CDR3: TGTGCCAGCAGACAGCTTCCTCACTACGAGCAGTACTTC.

The chain links TRBV6-5 to TRBJ1-6; D call uncertain. CDR3 length: 15 residues. V was cut by 5 bases and J by 0 bases, with 8 bases left in between. The germline V gene encodes CDR1 MNHEY and CDR2 SVGAGI. In DNA, the CDR3 is TGTGCCAGCAGTATACAGAGCTCCTATAATTCACCCCTCCACTTT. It translates to CASSIQSSYNSPLHF.

V and J are TRBV6-5 and TRBJ2-2; a possible D gene is TRBD1 (6 bases). The CDR3 extends over 13 amino acids. V lost 6 bases, J lost 6 bases, and 11 bases lay in between. Germline V gene data show CDR1 as MNHEY and CDR2 as SVGAGI. CDR3 sequence reads: CASRTGSAGELFF. The CDR3, as DNA: TGTGCCAGCAGAACAGGGAGTGCCGGGGAGCTGTTTTTT.

The rearrangement uses TRBV5-5 and TRBJ1-4; possibly TRBD1 for D (5 bases). There are 16 residues in the CDR3. Germline V gene sequence: CDR1 SGHKS, CDR2 YYEKEE (reference sequence). V lost 3 bases and J lost 0, with 12 bases in between. CDR3 loop: CASSWASGATNEKLFF. The CDR3 coding sequence is TGTGCCAGCAGCTGGGCTTCGGGGGCAACTAATGAAAAACTGTTTTTT.

The chain uses TRBV27 and TRBJ1-1; a possible D gene is TRBD1 (5 bases). The germline CDR1 and CDR2 sequences are MNHEY and SMNVEV (reference sequence). V gave up 2 bases and J gave up 4 bases, with 11 bases separating them. The CDR3 runs to 14 residues. CDR3 sequence (DNA): TGTGCCAGCAGTTTACGGGGGGGACGCACTGAAGCTTTCTTT. Protein: CASSLRGGRTEAFF.

This chain uses TRBV6-1 with TRBJ1-1, with D perhaps matching TRBD1 (5 bases). Germline lookup yields CDR1 MNHNS and CDR2 SASEGT. The CDR3 is made up of 15 amino acids. Trimming removed 1 base from V and 5 bases from J, with 14 bases in between. The CDR3, as DNA: TGTGCCAGCAGTGAAGTACGAGGCAGGGTTACTGAAGCTTTCTTT. Its protein is CASSEVRGRVTEAFF.

This chain uses TRBV6-5 with TRBJ1-5; D may be TRBD1 (6 bases). Trimming stripped 10 bases from V and 0 bases from J, with 13 bases between. The CDR3 covers 14 residues. The V gene's germline CDR1 is MNHEY and CDR2 SVGAGI. CDR3 amino acids: CATRDIYSNQPQHF. CDR3 in DNA: TGTGCCACGAGGGACATCTATAGCAATCAGCCCCAGCATTTT.

This sequence joins TRBV3-1 (or the pseudogene TRBV3-2) and TRBJ1-1, with D uncertain. Trimming cost V 4 bases and J 8 bases, with 11 bases left between them. This CDR3 has 12 residues. CDR1 and CDR2 from the germline V gene are LGHDT and YNNKEL (reference sequence). CDR3: CASSPGGEEAFF. In nucleotides, the CDR3 is TGTGCCAGCAGCCCGGGTGGAGAGGAAGCTTTCTTT.

The chain is built from TRBV2 and TRBJ2-1; maybe TRBD2 (6 bases). CDR3 length equals 15 residues. V was clipped by 1 base and J by 3 bases, with 10 bases between them. Germline V gene sequence: CDR1 SNHLY, CDR2 FYNNEI. DNA of the CDR3: TGTGCCAGCAGTGAAGAGGCGGGGAGCTACAATGAGCAGTTCTTC. It is translated as CASSEEAGSYNEQFF. Complete variable domain (other parts from reference TRBV2 and TRBJ2-1): EPEVTQTPSHQVTQMGQEVILRCVPISNHLYFYWYRQILGQKVEFLVSFYNNEISEKSEIFDDQFSVERPDGSNFTLKIRSTKLEDSAMYFCASSEEAGSYNEQFFGPGTRLTVL.

To note about this clone: At the DNA level, this CDR3 is encoded by other sequences in the same sample as well. This chain joins TRBV6-2 or TRBV6-3 and TRBJ1-2; TRBD1 matches at 7 bases. This CDR3 region has 14 residues. The J segment lost 4 bases and the V segment lost 4 bases, leaving 6 bases of the junction unmatched. Germline V gives CDR1 MNHEY, CDR2 SVGEGT. The CDR3 DNA sequence: TGTGCCAGCAGTTCCGGACAGGAGACCTATGGCTACACCTTC. This encodes CASSSGQETYGYTF.

The rearrangement joins TRBV18 to TRBJ1-1; the match to TRBD1 covers 7 bases. The CDR3 runs 14 residues. Germline V gene data show CDR1 as KGHSH and CDR2 as LQKENI. With 6 bases clipped from V and 2 bases from J, the junction kept 6 bases outside the gene matches. The CDR3 DNA reads as TGTGCCAGCTCCCTGACAGGGCCAAACACTGAAGCTTTCTTT. Translation gives CASSLTGPNTEAFF.

The rearrangement links TRBV28 to TRBJ2-7, with TRBD1 matching over 7 bases. The V segment lost 6 bases and the J segment 0 bases; nucleotides outside the gene matches: 5. The CDR3 spans 14 residues. The V gene's germline CDR1 is MDHEN and CDR2 SYDVKM. CDR3 region: CASSPGQPSYEQYF. The CDR3 DNA is TGTGCCAGCAGCCCGGGACAGCCCTCCTACGAGCAGTACTTC. The full variable domain, in which reference TRBV28 and TRBJ2-7 provide the parts outside the CDR3, is DVKVTQSSRYLVKRTGEKVFLECVQDMDHENMFWYRQDPGLGLRLIYFSYDVKMKEKGDIPEGYSVSREKKERFSLILESASTNQTSMYLCASSPGQPSYEQYFGPGTRLTVT.

DNA of the CDR3: TGTGCCAGCAGCTTAATTCGCAGCGAGCCGAACAATGAGCAGTTCTTC. It encodes CASSLIRSEPNNEQFF. The chain recombines TRBV7-9 with TRBJ2-1; D not resolved. V was clipped by 2 bases and J by 5 bases, with 16 bases between them. The CDR3 spans 16 residues. Germline V CDR1 and CDR2: SEHNR, FQNEAQ (reference sequence).

This clone has just a few counts. J is TRBJ2-1 and V is TRBV10-3, with 12 bases that match TRBD2. This CDR3 has 19 residues. Per germline, CDR1 ENHRY and CDR2 SYGVKD. Trimming cost V 7 bases and J 4 bases; bases outside gene matches: 17. The CDR3 is CAINSFYSSGRGIYNEQFF. CDR3 nucleotide sequence: TGTGCCATCAACTCCTTTTACTCTAGCGGGAGGGGGATTTACAATGAGCAGTTCTTC.

This chain connects TRBV7-2 to TRBJ2-3, with TRBD2 as a possible D gene (6 bases). Germline V gene data show CDR1 as SGHTA and CDR2 as FQGNSA. This CDR3 has 13 residues. Trimming stripped 3 bases from V and 4 bases from J, with 8 bases between. For the CDR3, the DNA is TGTGCCAGCAGCTTTCGGAGGGCAGATACGCAGTATTTT. It is translated as CASSFRRADTQYF.

J is TRBJ2-7 and V is TRBV6-2 or TRBV6-3, with a weak D call TRBD2 (5 bases). The germline V and J ends were trimmed by 5 bases and 3 bases, with 8 bases remaining between them. The CDR3 loop spans 12 amino acids. Looked up from germline, CDR1 is MNHEY and CDR2 is SVGEGT. CDR3 region: CASSPGDYEQYF. The CDR3 DNA sequence: TGTGCCAGCAGTCCCGGGGACTACGAGCAGTACTTC.

This clone showed up just a few times. The V gene is TRBV29-1, the J gene TRBJ2-7, with TRBD2 identical over 8 bases. The CDR3 is made up of 14 amino acids. After removal of 2 bases from V and 1 base from J, the junction contained 4 bases not matched to a gene. Germline V CDR1 and CDR2: SQVTM, ANQGSEA. CDR3 loop: CSVESGGASYEQYF. The CDR3 DNA reads TGCAGCGTTGAATCCGGGGGGGCTTCCTACGAGCAGTACTTC.

This clone was seen a handful of times. This rearrangement joins TRBV7-2 to TRBJ1-2, with 8 positions matching TRBD1. Looked up from germline, CDR1 is SGHTA and CDR2 is FQGNSA. This CDR3 contains 13 residues. The ends lost 2 bases at V and 7 bases at J; junction bases unmatched: 3. In DNA, the CDR3 is TGTGCCAGCAGCTTATACCAGGGGGCTGGCTACACCTTC. Its translation is CASSLYQGAGYTF.

As DNA, the CDR3 is TGTGCCAGCAGCACTTCAGGGGGCGTTCGCTATGGCTACACCTTC. Encoded protein: CASSTSGGVRYGYTF. The chain carries TRBV13 and TRBJ1-2, with 8 bases fitting TRBD1. The CDR3 has 15 residues. CDR1 and CDR2 from the germline V gene are PRHDT and FYEKMQ (reference sequence). Trimming at V came to 5 bases and at J to 4 bases, leaving 9 bases not matched to a gene.

The chain recombines TRBV3-1 (or the pseudogene TRBV3-2) with TRBJ2-1, with 8 bases lining up with TRBD2. CDR1 is LGHDT and CDR2 is YNNKEL in the germline V gene (reference sequence). The CDR3 is 16 amino acids. V lost 5 bases and J lost 0; bases outside the gene matches: 6. This CDR3 reads CASSTKRESSYNEQFF. The CDR3 nucleotides read TGTGCCAGCAGCACTAAGCGGGAGAGCTCCTACAATGAGCAGTTCTTC.

Worth noting for this clone: This same CDR3 is encoded by further DNA sequences in the sample. The chain uses TRBV4-3 and TRBJ2-3; 8 bases are shared with TRBD2. Germline lookup yields CDR1 LGHNA and CDR2 YSLEER. Losses at the gene ends were 1 base for V and 2 bases for J; bases not matched to a gene: 5. This CDR3 is built from 16 residues. The CDR3 region has the DNA TGCGCCAGCAGCCAAGTACTAGCGGCGTCCACAGATACGCAGTATTTT. It codes for CASSQVLAASTDTQYF.

The chain joins TRBV30 to TRBJ1-2; TRBD1 is a possible D gene (5 bases). V shed 2 bases and J shed 6 bases, with 16 bases lying between them. Per the germline V gene, CDR1 is GTSNPN and CDR2 is SVGIG (reference sequence). The CDR3 totals 14 residues. The CDR3 here is CAWSRMQGQDGYTF. CDR3 coding DNA: TGTGCCTGGAGTCGCATGCAGGGCCAGGATGGCTACACCTTC. The full variable domain, completed using reference TRBV30 and TRBJ1-2, is SQTIHQWPATLVQPVGSPLSLECTVEGTSNPNLYWYRQAAGRGLQLLFYSVGIGQISSEVPQNLSASRPQDRQFILSSKKLLLSDSGFYLCAWSRMQGQDGYTFGSGTRLTVV.